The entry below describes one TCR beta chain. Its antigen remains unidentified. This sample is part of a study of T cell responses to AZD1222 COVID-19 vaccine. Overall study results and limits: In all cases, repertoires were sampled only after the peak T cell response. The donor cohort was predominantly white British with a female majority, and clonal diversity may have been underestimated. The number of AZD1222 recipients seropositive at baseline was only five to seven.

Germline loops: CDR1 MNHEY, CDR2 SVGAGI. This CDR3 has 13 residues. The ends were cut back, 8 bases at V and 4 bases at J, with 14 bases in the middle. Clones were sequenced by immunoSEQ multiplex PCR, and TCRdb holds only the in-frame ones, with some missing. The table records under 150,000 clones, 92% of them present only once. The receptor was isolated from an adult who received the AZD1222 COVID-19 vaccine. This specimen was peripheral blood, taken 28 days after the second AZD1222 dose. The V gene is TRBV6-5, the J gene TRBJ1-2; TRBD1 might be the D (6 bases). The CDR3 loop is CASVGGGGYGYTF. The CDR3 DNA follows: TGTGCCAGCGTAGGGGGAGGGGGCTATGGCTACACCTTC.